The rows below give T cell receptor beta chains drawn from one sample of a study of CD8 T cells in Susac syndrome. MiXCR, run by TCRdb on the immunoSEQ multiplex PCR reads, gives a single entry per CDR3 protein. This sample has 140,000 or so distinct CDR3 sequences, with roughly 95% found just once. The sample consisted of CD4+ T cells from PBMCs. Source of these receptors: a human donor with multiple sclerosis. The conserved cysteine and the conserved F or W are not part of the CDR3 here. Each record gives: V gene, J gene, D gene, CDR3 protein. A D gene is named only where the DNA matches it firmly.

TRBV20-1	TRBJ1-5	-	SARPYGGNQPQH
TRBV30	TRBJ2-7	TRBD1	AWSTGNPYEQY
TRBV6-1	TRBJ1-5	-	ASSADSLGNQPQH
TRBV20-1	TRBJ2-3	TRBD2	SARVLAGGPVDTQY
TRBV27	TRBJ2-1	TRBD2	ASSYLTSGRAIEQF
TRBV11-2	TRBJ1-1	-	ASRGAGVTEAF
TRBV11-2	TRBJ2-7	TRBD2	ASSPTGLAGRHEQY
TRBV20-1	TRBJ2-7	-	SASREHYEQY
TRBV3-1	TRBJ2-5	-	ASSPLAETQY
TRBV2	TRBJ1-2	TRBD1	ASSEVGTGYGYT
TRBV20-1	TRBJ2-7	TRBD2	SPGSLAGVEQY
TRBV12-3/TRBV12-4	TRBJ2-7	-	ASRDGTASSYEQY
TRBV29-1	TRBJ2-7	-	SVINPVGQISYEQY